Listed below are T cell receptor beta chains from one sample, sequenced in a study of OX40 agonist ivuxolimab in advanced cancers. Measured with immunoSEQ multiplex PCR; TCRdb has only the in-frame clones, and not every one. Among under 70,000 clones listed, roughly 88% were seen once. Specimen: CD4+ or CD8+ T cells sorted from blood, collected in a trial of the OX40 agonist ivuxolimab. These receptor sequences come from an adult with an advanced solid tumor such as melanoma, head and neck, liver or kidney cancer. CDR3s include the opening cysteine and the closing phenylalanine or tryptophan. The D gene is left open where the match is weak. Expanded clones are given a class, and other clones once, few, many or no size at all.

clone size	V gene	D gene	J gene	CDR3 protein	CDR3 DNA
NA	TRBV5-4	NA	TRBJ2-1	CASSHGGMNEQFF	TGTGCCAGCAGCCATGGGGGTATGAATGAGCAGTTCTTC
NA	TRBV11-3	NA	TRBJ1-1	CASSAQESTEAFF	TGTGCCAGCAGCGCGCAGGAATCGACTGAAGCTTTCTTT
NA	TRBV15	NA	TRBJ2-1	CATSLEGRSDNEQFF	TGTGCCACCAGCTTAGAGGGCCGATCGGACAATGAGCAGTTCTTC
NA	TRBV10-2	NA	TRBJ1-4	CASSEPPGSGEKLFF	TGCGCCAGCAGTGAGCCCCCGGGATCGGGGGAAAAACTGTTTTTT
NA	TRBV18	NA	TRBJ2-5	CASSPQETQYF	TGTGCCAGCTCACCACAAGAGACCCAGTACTTC
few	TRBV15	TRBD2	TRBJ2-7	CATSRGSGAGQQYF	TGTGCCACCAGCAGAGGTAGCGGAGCGGGACAGCAGTACTTC
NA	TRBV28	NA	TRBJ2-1	CASSLPHEQFF	TGTGCCAGCAGTCTCCCGCATGAGCAGTTCTTC
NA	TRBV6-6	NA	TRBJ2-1	CASSRDNNEQFF	TGTGCCAGCTCGCGGGATAACAATGAGCAGTTCTTC
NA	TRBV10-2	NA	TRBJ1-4	CASLGEGENEKLFF	TGCGCCAGCTTAGGAGAGGGAGAAAATGAAAAACTGTTTTTT
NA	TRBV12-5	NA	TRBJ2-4	CASGNQLDPHAKNIQYF	TGTGCTAGTGGAAACCAACTAGACCCACACGCCAAAAACATTCAGTACTTC
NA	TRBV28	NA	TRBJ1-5	CASSPLANQPQHF	TGTGCCAGCAGCCCCCTCGCCAATCAGCCCCAGCATTTT
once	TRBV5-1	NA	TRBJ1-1	CASSLAVDGENTEAFF	TGCGCCAGCAGCTTGGCCGTGGACGGAGAGAACACTGAAGCTTTCTTT
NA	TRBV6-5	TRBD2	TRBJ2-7	CASRRLAGGLGEQYF	TGTGCCAGCAGGAGACTAGCGGGAGGGCTGGGGGAGCAGTACTTC
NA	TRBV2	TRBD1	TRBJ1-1	CASTGQGIAGTEAFF	TGTGCCAGCACTGGACAGGGGATAGCGGGCACTGAAGCTTTCTTT
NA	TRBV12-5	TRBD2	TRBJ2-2	CASGYMTDSGRGSTGELFF	TGTGCTAGTGGTTATATGACCGATAGCGGGAGGGGATCGACCGGGGAGCTGTTTTTT
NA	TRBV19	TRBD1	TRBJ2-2	CASSRKLGQGDTWELFF	TGTGCCAGTAGTCGAAAATTGGGACAGGGAGACACCTGGGAGCTGTTTTTT
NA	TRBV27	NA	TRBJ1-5	CASSLQGGLQPQHF	TGTGCCAGCAGCTTACAGGGAGGACTCCAGCCCCAGCATTTT
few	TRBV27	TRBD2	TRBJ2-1	CASKLVGTSAYNEQFF	TGTGCCAGCAAACTCGTGGGGACTAGCGCTTACAATGAGCAGTTCTTC
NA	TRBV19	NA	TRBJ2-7	CASNPPGNPYEQYF	TGTGCCAGTAATCCCCCAGGGAACCCCTACGAGCAGTACTTC
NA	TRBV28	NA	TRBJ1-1	CASRGVRGGTEAFF	TGTGCCAGCCGTGGCGTCAGGGGAGGCACTGAAGCTTTCTTT
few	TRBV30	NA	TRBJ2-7	CAWSVQGLEQYF	TGTGCCTGGAGTGTACAGGGTCTGGAGCAGTACTTC
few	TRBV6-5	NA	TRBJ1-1	CASSYTPNTEAFF	TGTGCCAGCAGTTACACTCCGAACACTGAAGCTTTCTTT
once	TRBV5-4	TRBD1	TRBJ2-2	CASSSRQGGTGELFF	TGTGCCAGCAGCTCTAGACAGGGGGGAACCGGGGAGCTGTTTTTT
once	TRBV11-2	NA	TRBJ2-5	CASSLVAETQYF	TGTGCCAGCAGCTTAGTGGCGGAGACCCAGTACTTC
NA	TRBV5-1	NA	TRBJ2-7	CASSPRNLDEQYF	TGCGCCAGCAGCCCGCGGAACTTGGACGAGCAGTACTTC
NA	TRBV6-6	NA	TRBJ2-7	CASAKRSPGEQYF	TGTGCCAGCGCCAAGAGGAGCCCGGGAGAGCAGTACTTC
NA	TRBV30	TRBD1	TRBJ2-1	CAWIPGTGTDEQFF	TGTGCCTGGATCCCCGGGACAGGGACCGATGAGCAGTTCTTC
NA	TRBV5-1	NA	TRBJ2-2	CASSVQGSGELFF	TGCGCCAGCAGCGTACAGGGTTCCGGGGAGCTGTTTTTT
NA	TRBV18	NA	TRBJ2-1	CASSPSAGSNEQFF	TGTGCCAGCTCACCATCCGCGGGCTCCAATGAGCAGTTCTTC
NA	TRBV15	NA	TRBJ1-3	CATSRDGGIGNTIYF	TGTGCCACCAGCAGAGATGGCGGAATTGGAAACACCATATATTTT
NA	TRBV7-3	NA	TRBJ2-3	CASSLAAPPGDTQYF	TGTGCCAGCAGCTTAGCCGCCCCGCCGGGAGATACGCAGTATTTT
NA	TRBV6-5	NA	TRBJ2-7	CASRGAYYEQYF	TGTGCCTCTAGGGGGGCGTACTACGAGCAGTACTTC
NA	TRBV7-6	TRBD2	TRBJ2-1	CASSPSGTSGREQFF	TGTGCCAGCAGCCCTTCCGGGACTAGCGGGAGGGAGCAGTTCTTC
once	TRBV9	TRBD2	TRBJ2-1	CASSPRALAGSSYNEQFF	TGTGCCAGCAGCCCCAGAGCTTTAGCGGGAAGCTCCTACAATGAGCAGTTCTTC
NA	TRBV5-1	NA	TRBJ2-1	CASSSGLGNEQFF	TGCGCCAGCAGCTCCGGACTGGGCAATGAGCAGTTCTTC
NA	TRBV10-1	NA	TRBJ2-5	CASSESGFLGETQYF	TGCGCCAGCAGTGAGTCAGGCTTCCTCGGGGAGACCCAGTACTTC
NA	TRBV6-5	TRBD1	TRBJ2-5	CASSGQGGTQYF	TGTGCCAGCAGCGGACAGGGGGGGACCCAGTACTTC
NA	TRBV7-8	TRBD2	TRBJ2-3	CASSPSGSPDTQYF	TGTGCCAGCAGCCCGAGCGGGAGCCCAGATACGCAGTATTTT
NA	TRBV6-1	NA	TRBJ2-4	CASSDRQKNIQYF	TGTGCCAGCAGTGATCGACAGAAAAACATTCAGTACTTC
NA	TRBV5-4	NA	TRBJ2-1	CASSPSSSDYHNEQFF	TGTGCCAGCAGCCCAAGCTCTAGCGATTACCACAATGAGCAGTTCTTC
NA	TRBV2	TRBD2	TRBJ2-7	CASTLRLAGAGWGYEQYF	TGTGCCAGCACCCTAAGACTAGCGGGAGCTGGCTGGGGGTACGAGCAGTACTTC
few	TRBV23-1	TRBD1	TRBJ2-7	CASSQRQGYEQYF	TGCGCCAGCAGTCAAAGACAGGGGTACGAGCAGTACTTC
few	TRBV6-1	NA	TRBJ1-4	CASSITPTNEKLFF	TGTGCCAGCAGTATCACCCCAACTAATGAAAAACTGTTTTTT
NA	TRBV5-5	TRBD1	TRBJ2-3	CASSRTGTLGTDTQYF	TGTGCCAGCAGCAGGACAGGGACTTTAGGGACAGATACGCAGTATTTT
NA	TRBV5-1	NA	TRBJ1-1	CASSLSTNTEAFF	TGCGCCAGCAGCTTGTCTACAAACACTGAAGCTTTCTTT
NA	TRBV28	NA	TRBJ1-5	CASSFLASHNQPQHF	TGTGCCAGCAGTTTTTTAGCCAGCCATAATCAGCCCCAGCATTTT
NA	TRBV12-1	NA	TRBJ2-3	CASSPENDRASTDTQYF	TGTGCCAGCAGCCCTGAAAACGACAGGGCAAGCACAGATACGCAGTATTTT